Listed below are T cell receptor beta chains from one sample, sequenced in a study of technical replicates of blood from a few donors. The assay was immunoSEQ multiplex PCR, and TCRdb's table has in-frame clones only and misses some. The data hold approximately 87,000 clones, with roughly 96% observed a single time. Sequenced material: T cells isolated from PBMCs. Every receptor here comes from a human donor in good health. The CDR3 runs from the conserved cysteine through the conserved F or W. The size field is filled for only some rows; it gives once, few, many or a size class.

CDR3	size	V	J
CASSPRDRVGETQYF	.	TRBV18	TRBJ2-5
CASSSHRDQPQHF	.	TRBV4-3	TRBJ1-5
CASSQAAPPYNEQFF	.	TRBV4-3	TRBJ2-1
CSVEGAPKQETQYF	.	TRBV29-1	TRBJ2-5
CAWSPWTLGYTF	.	TRBV30	TRBJ1-2
CSVVRTGGKGTGELFF	.	TRBV29-1	TRBJ2-2
CASSFSDWAYNEQFF	.	TRBV7-2	TRBJ2-1
CASSGGTGVRGGNTIYF	.	TRBV25-1	TRBJ1-3
CASSLESPQETQYF	.	TRBV5-1	TRBJ2-5
CASSQDRGKQYF	.	TRBV7-2	TRBJ2-7
CASSYWAGDLAGYTF	once	TRBV6-6	TRBJ1-2
CASSPGTGKTEAFF	.	TRBV9	TRBJ1-1
CASSQVRTGNYGYTF	.	TRBV4-1	TRBJ1-2
CASSQDRQGRGGNQPQHF	few	TRBV4-1	TRBJ1-5
CASSLNTGLAGGNEQFF	once	TRBV9	TRBJ2-1
CASSVAWQNTEAFF	.	TRBV9	TRBJ1-1
CASRGHPSQEQYF	.	TRBV28	TRBJ2-7
CASRPRGAGSSEGYTF	.	TRBV4-2	TRBJ1-2
CASSLILAATYEQYF	.	TRBV11-2	TRBJ2-7
CASSQDPQGAFYGYTF	.	TRBV4-1	TRBJ1-2
CASSPPPGQTATNEKLFF	.	TRBV18	TRBJ1-4
CATSRTLRGENTEAFF	.	TRBV15	TRBJ1-1
CAWSVRGLGIDTQYF	.	TRBV30	TRBJ2-3
CAWSVRGGYSGNTIYF	.	TRBV30	TRBJ1-3
CASSQVGSAGELFF	once	TRBV4-1	TRBJ2-2
CASSGRLAGGSNEQFF	.	TRBV10-1	TRBJ2-1
CASSSEPLTSGAISYEQYF	.	TRBV9	TRBJ2-7
CAWIRGIGYEQYF	.	TRBV30	TRBJ2-7
CASSMISGGYNEQFF	.	TRBV19	TRBJ2-1
CASSLRGYSPPPETQYF	.	TRBV11-2	TRBJ2-5
CASSATGGLYGYTF	few	TRBV7-9	TRBJ1-2
CAWSPAGLGTEAFF	.	TRBV30	TRBJ1-1
CASSPASVNNEQFF	.	TRBV27	TRBJ2-1
CASKGESSGNTIYF	.	TRBV5-1	TRBJ1-3
CASSLYPHGSGELFF	.	TRBV7-6	TRBJ2-2
CATSQEGARTEAFF	.	TRBV7-3	TRBJ1-1
CASSVSGGWTEAFF	.	TRBV9	TRBJ1-1
CASSYSILTGYTF	.	TRBV6-5	TRBJ1-2
CASSFGPLITPGQGGEQYF	.	TRBV6-9	TRBJ2-7
CASSPGTGVTGELFF	.	TRBV7-6	TRBJ2-2
CASSIFGTNTEAFF	.	TRBV19	TRBJ1-1
CASSRDRLSGNTIYF	.	TRBV11-2	TRBJ1-3
CASSLWQGEKLFF	.	TRBV5-1	TRBJ1-4
CASSSYILDGYTF	.	TRBV6-6	TRBJ1-2
CASSAGGASRDTQYF	.	TRBV19	TRBJ2-3
CASSLDLVGGDTQYF	.	TRBV13	TRBJ2-3
CASSPGQGYEQYF	.	TRBV11-2	TRBJ2-7
CASSWDRGMNTEAFF	.	TRBV28	TRBJ1-1
CASSSPVGEAFF	once	TRBV11-3	TRBJ1-1
CASSVGGQGRNEQFF	.	TRBV9	TRBJ2-1